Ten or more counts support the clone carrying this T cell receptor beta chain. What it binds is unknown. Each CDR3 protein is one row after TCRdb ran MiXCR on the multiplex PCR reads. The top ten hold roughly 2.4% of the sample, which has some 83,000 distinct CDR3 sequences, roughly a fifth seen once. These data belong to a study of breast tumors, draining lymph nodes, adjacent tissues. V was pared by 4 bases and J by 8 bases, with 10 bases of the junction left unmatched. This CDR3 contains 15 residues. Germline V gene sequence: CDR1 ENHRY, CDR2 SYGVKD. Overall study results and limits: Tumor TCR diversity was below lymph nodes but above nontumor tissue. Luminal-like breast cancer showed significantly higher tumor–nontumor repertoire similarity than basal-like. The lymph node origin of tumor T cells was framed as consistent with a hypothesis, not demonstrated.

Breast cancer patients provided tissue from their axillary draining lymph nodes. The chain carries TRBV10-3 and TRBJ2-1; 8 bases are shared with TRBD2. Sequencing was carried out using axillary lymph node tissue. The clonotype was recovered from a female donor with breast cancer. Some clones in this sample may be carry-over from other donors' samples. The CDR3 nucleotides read TGTGCCATCAGTGCTGGGACTAGAAATCGGCATGAGCAGTTCTTC. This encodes CAISAGTRNRHEQFF.